The 13 T cell receptor beta chains given below trace back to one sample, sequenced in a study of memory CD4+ T cells and cytomegalovirus serostatus. Some clones are missing from TCRdb's copy, which holds only in-frame ones; the method was immunoSEQ multiplex PCR. The data hold 50,000 or so clones, with roughly 72% observed a single time. Single viable CD3+CD4+CD8-CD45RO+ cells were sorted as the memory CD4+ T cells. Material for sequencing was memory CD4+ T cells from blood. The receptors derive from an adult in good health and CMV-seropositive.

The chain has TRBV27 and TRBJ1-5; the D is unclear. Germline CDR1 MNHEY, CDR2 SMNVEV (reference sequence). The CDR3 contains 14 residues. Trimming removed 2 bases at V and 3 bases at J, with 8 bases between. This CDR3 reads CASSLQVDNQPQHF. The CDR3 DNA reads as TGTGCCAGCAGTTTACAGGTTGACAATCAGCCCCAGCATTTT.

Of note for this clone: Other DNA sequences in the sample encode the same CDR3. V usage is TRBV6-4 and J usage is TRBJ1-1; the match to TRBD1 covers 9 bases. This CDR3 is 13 amino acids long. Looked up from germline, CDR1 is MRHNA and CDR2 is SNTAGT. The ends lost 8 bases at V and 3 bases at J; junction bases unmatched: 4. The CDR3 spells CASSRDRDTEAFF. In DNA, the CDR3 is TGTGCCAGCTCCCGGGACAGGGACACTGAAGCTTTCTTT.

This clone was picked up a small number of times. V and J are TRBV10-2 and TRBJ2-7; D gene unclear. This CDR3 is built from 13 residues. The V end was cut by 5 bases, the J end by 1 base, with 9 bases between. Germline V gene sequence: CDR1 WSHSY, CDR2 SAAADI. The CDR3 is CASSNSPSYEQYF. The DNA for the CDR3 is TGCGCCAGCAGTAACAGCCCATCCTACGAGCAGTACTTC.

This clone came up once. The chain couples TRBV7-3 to TRBJ2-1; 7 bases are shared with TRBD2. Germline CDR1 SGHTA, CDR2 FQGTGA. CDR3 length: 15 residues. Trimming took 1 base from V and 2 from J; bases not matched to a gene: 2. In DNA form, the CDR3 reads TGTGCCAGCAGCTTAAACGGGGGGACCTACAATGAGCAGTTCTTC. This codes for CASSLNGGTYNEQFF.

This chain connects TRBV7-2 to TRBJ2-7; D is unresolved. With 5 bases removed from V and 3 bases from J, the gap between germline ends came to 14 bases. Germline V CDR1 and CDR2: SGHTA, FQGNSA. This CDR3 comprises 14 residues. CDR3 loop: CASSPTSANYEQYF. CDR3 in DNA: TGTGCCAGCAGCCCGACCTCGGCCAACTACGAGCAGTACTTC.

V is TRBV2 and J is TRBJ1-4; D perhaps matches TRBD1 (5 bases). Trimming pared 8 bases from V and 7 bases from J, leaving 11 bases between. Germline values: CDR1 SNHLY, CDR2 FYNNEI. CDR3 length: 12 amino acids. The CDR3 is CASGRQSEKLFF. CDR3 nucleotide sequence: TGTGCCAGCGGCCGACAGTCTGAAAAACTGTTTTTT.

This rearrangement joins TRBV10-2 to TRBJ2-5; no clear D. The germline V gene has CDR1 WSHSY and CDR2 SAAADI. Trimming took off 2 bases at V and 1 base at J, with 8 bases between the two ends. The CDR3 is 14 residues long. The CDR3 loop is CASSERHIQETQYF. The CDR3 coding sequence is TGCGCCAGCAGTGAGCGGCACATCCAAGAGACCCAGTACTTC.

DNA of the CDR3: TGTGCCAGCAGCCTAATAACAGGCTCTGGGGCCAACGTCCTGACTTTC. It codes for CASSLITGSGANVLTF. The chain combines TRBV7-8 with TRBJ2-6, with D possibly being TRBD1 (5 bases). The CDR3 contains 16 residues. Germline assignment: CDR1 SGHVS and CDR2 FQNEAQ. Trimming cost V 5 bases and J 0 bases, with 11 bases left between them.

Within the sample, this clone is medium-sized. This chain joins TRBV2 and TRBJ2-1; 8 bases map to TRBD2. Germline lookup yields CDR1 SNHLY and CDR2 FYNNEI. There are 16 residues in the CDR3. The ends lost 6 bases at V and 0 bases at J; junction bases unmatched: 7. CDR3 DNA sequence: TGTGCCAGCAGCGCCAGACGGGGGGGCTCCTACAATGAGCAGTTCTTC. This sequence encodes CASSARRGGSYNEQFF.

This rearrangement joins TRBV29-1 to TRBJ2-3, with D uncertain. V lost 1 base and J lost 4, with 6 bases in between. This CDR3 has 12 amino acids. Germline CDR1 and CDR2: SQVTM and ANQGSEA. The DNA of the CDR3 is TGCAGCGTTGAAGCGAACGCAGATACGCAGTATTTT. The encoded protein is CSVEANADTQYF.

The CDR3 sequence is CASSFGDSPLHF. The CDR3 nucleotides read TGTGCCAGCAGCTTTGGCGATTCACCCCTCCACTTT. This chain connects TRBV5-6 to TRBJ1-6; D gene ambiguous. V dropped 2 bases and J dropped 8 bases, with 5 bases sitting between them. The CDR3 is made up of 12 amino acids. Per the germline V gene, CDR1 is SGHDT and CDR2 is YYEEEE.

This clone was observed once. The V and J genes are TRBV4-2 and TRBJ2-5; D is unclear. The V gene's germline CDR1 is LGHNA and CDR2 YNFKEQ. Trimming pared 5 bases from V and 4 bases from J, leaving 5 bases between. This CDR3 comprises 11 residues. The CDR3 is CASSSRETQYF. Here the CDR3 DNA reads TGTGCCAGCAGCTCCAGAGAGACCCAGTACTTC.

This clone is judged medium-sized. This rearrangement joins TRBV7-6 to TRBJ2-1; no firm D call. CDR1 and CDR2 from the germline V gene are SGHVS and FNYEAQ. Between the trimmed V and J ends, which lost 5 bases and 6 bases, there was a span of 8 bases. This CDR3 is built from 12 residues. CDR3 nucleotides: TGTGCCAGCAGCATAAGGTCCAATGAGCAGTTCTTC. As protein: CASSIRSNEQFF.